The rows below give T cell receptor beta chains drawn from one sample of a study of blood T cell repertoires in COVID-19. Using immunoSEQ multiplex PCR, the repertoire was profiled, and TCRdb retains in-frame clones only, with some absent. The repertoire holds nearly 15,000 clones, with roughly 70% as singletons. The sequenced sample was peripheral blood. These receptors all come from a man aged 55-75 years with acute or convalescent COVID-19. Each CDR3 is given with its conserved first and last residue. A D gene is named only where the DNA matches it firmly. Clone size is given for some rows only: seen once, a few or many times, or a class if the clone is expanded.

j_call: TRBJ2-2; d_call: TRBD2; clone_size: -; v_call: TRBV2; cdr3_nt: TGTGGGGCTAGCGGGAGCGGCGGGGAGCTGTTTTTT; cdr3_aa: CGASGSGGELFF
j_call: TRBJ2-7; d_call: -; clone_size: -; v_call: TRBV19; cdr3_nt: TGTGCCAGTAGTATAGTAGGGACTGCAGAGCAGTACTTC; cdr3_aa: CASSIVGTAEQYF
j_call: TRBJ1-6; d_call: -; clone_size: -; v_call: TRBV6-5; cdr3_nt: TGTGCCAGCAGTTACGGGCAGACAAATTCACCCCTCCACTTT; cdr3_aa: CASSYGQTNSPLHF
j_call: TRBJ1-5; d_call: -; clone_size: -; v_call: TRBV4-3; cdr3_nt: TGCGCCAGCAGCCACGACAGAGGTCAGCCCCAGCATTTT; cdr3_aa: CASSHDRGQPQHF
j_call: TRBJ1-1; d_call: TRBD1; clone_size: -; v_call: TRBV7-2; cdr3_nt: TGTGCCAGCAGCTTGCAGGGGGTTGTCACTGAAGCTTTCTTT; cdr3_aa: CASSLQGVVTEAFF
j_call: TRBJ2-6; d_call: -; clone_size: -; v_call: TRBV14; cdr3_nt: TGTGCCAGCAGCCAAGATGGCACTGGGGCCAACGTCCTGACTTTC; cdr3_aa: CASSQDGTGANVLTF
j_call: TRBJ2-7; d_call: TRBD2; clone_size: -; v_call: TRBV28; cdr3_nt: TGTGCCAGCAGCAGCCCGACCCCGACTAGCGGGAGTTTCTACGAGCAGTACTTC; cdr3_aa: CASSSPTPTSGSFYEQYF
j_call: TRBJ1-1; d_call: -; clone_size: -; v_call: TRBV5-1; cdr3_nt: TGCGCCAGCAGCTTACAGGGCACCACTGAAGCTTTCTTT; cdr3_aa: CASSLQGTTEAFF
j_call: TRBJ1-5; d_call: -; clone_size: -; v_call: TRBV27; cdr3_nt: TGTGCCAGCAGTTCAACTTATAGCAATCAGCCCCAGCATTTT; cdr3_aa: CASSSTYSNQPQHF
j_call: TRBJ1-1; d_call: -; clone_size: few; v_call: TRBV20-1; cdr3_nt: TGCAGTGCTAGTGTGTTGCGTGAAGCTTTCTTT; cdr3_aa: CSASVLREAFF
j_call: TRBJ1-1; d_call: -; clone_size: few; v_call: TRBV14; cdr3_nt: TGTGCCAGCAGCCAAGATCTGGGCAGTGGTCACACTGAAGCTTTCTTT; cdr3_aa: CASSQDLGSGHTEAFF
j_call: TRBJ2-3; d_call: -; clone_size: -; v_call: TRBV7-2; cdr3_nt: TGTGCCAGCAGCTTGGAGTTTCGTTACACAGATACGCAGTATTTT; cdr3_aa: CASSLEFRYTDTQYF
j_call: TRBJ2-7; d_call: -; clone_size: once; v_call: TRBV5-5; cdr3_nt: TGTGCCAGCAGCAAGTTGGGCTCTCGATACGAGCAGTACTTC; cdr3_aa: CASSKLGSRYEQYF
j_call: TRBJ1-2; d_call: TRBD1; clone_size: -; v_call: TRBV7-2; cdr3_nt: TGTGCCAGCAGCCCAAGCCAGACAGGGTCCGGTGGCTACACCTTC; cdr3_aa: CASSPSQTGSGGYTF
j_call: TRBJ1-1; d_call: -; clone_size: few; v_call: TRBV5-5; cdr3_nt: TGTGCCAGCAGCTGGGGACAGAACACTGAAGCTTTCTTT; cdr3_aa: CASSWGQNTEAFF
j_call: TRBJ2-7; d_call: TRBD2; clone_size: -; v_call: TRBV4-3; cdr3_nt: TGCGCCAGCAGCCAAGCTTCCCAGCGGGAGCTGTACGAGCAGTACTTC; cdr3_aa: CASSQASQRELYEQYF
j_call: TRBJ2-1; d_call: TRBD1; clone_size: -; v_call: TRBV6-2/TRBV6-3; cdr3_nt: TGTGCCAGCAGTTACGGAACAGGGGTGAGGGGCAATGAGCAGTTCTTC; cdr3_aa: CASSYGTGVRGNEQFF
j_call: TRBJ1-1; d_call: -; clone_size: -; v_call: TRBV7-3; cdr3_nt: TGTGCCAGCAGCCCCAATACAGGGAACACTGAAGCTTTCTTT; cdr3_aa: CASSPNTGNTEAFF
j_call: TRBJ2-1; d_call: TRBD2; clone_size: -; v_call: TRBV7-8; cdr3_nt: TGTGCCAGCAGGACCCCTAGCGGGGGGTACAATGAGCAGTTCTTC; cdr3_aa: CASRTPSGGYNEQFF
j_call: TRBJ2-1; d_call: -; clone_size: few; v_call: TRBV7-2; cdr3_nt: TGTGCCAGCAGCCACGAACCTAACCTCTGGACAAACTACAATGAGCAGTTCTTC; cdr3_aa: CASSHEPNLWTNYNEQFF
j_call: TRBJ2-1; d_call: TRBD1; clone_size: -; v_call: TRBV4-3; cdr3_nt: TGCGCCAGCAGCCATCCGACAGGGGGCATCTACAATGAGCAGTTCTTC; cdr3_aa: CASSHPTGGIYNEQFF
j_call: TRBJ1-5; d_call: TRBD1; clone_size: -; v_call: TRBV18; cdr3_nt: TGTGCCAGCTCACCCTTCGACAGGGGGTTTGAGCCCCAGCATTTT; cdr3_aa: CASSPFDRGFEPQHF